Shown below are 5 T cell receptor beta chains from a single sample sequenced in a study of Ad26.COV2.S vaccination and SARS-CoV-2 variants. Described treatment: around 19 received Ad26.COV2.S at low or high dose, single or two shots; roughly five received placebo; per-sample allocation not given. Day 63 after the first injection of vaccine or placebo was the sampling time. Data came from immunoSEQ multiplex PCR; TCRdb stores just in-frame clones and leaves some out. This table has about 330,000 clones, under 90% appearing once. The input for sequencing was peripheral blood, taken in a trial of Ad26.COV2.S vaccine versus placebo. The receptors originated from a person aged 18-60 years who received the Ad26.COV2.S COVID-19 vaccine or a placebo.

This chain joins TRBV5-4 and TRBJ1-6; no clear D. Germline CDR1 is SGHNT and CDR2 is YYREEE (reference sequence). The germline V and J ends were trimmed by 0 bases and 8 bases, with 12 bases remaining between them. The CDR3 length is 15 residues. The DNA for the CDR3 is TGTGCCAGCAGCTTGGGAGGATGGTCGGATTCACCCCTCCACTTT. It specifies CASSLGGWSDSPLHF.

This chain joins TRBV6-2 or TRBV6-3 and TRBJ2-7, with 13 nucleotides matching TRBD2. J lost 5 bases, V lost 2 bases, and 3 bases had no gene match. The CDR3 loop spans 15 amino acids. Germline values: CDR1 MNHEY, CDR2 SVGEGT. CDR3 sequence: CASSYPGLAGDEQYV. The CDR3 bases are TGTGCCAGCAGTTACCCCGGACTAGCGGGAGACGAGCAGTACGTC.

The genes are TRBV7-2 and TRBJ1-1; no reliable D call. This CDR3 has 15 amino acids. CDR1 and CDR2 (germline): SGHTA, FQGNSA. The V and J ends lost 2 bases and 0 bases respectively, with 10 bases between them. The CDR3 region is CASSLTPDLNTEAFF. Written as DNA, the CDR3 is TGTGCCAGCAGCTTAACTCCCGATCTGAACACTGAAGCTTTCTTT.

V gene TRBV3-1 (or the pseudogene TRBV3-2) combines with J gene TRBJ2-1; 7 bases align to TRBD1. The V gene's germline CDR1 is LGHDT and CDR2 YNNKEL (reference sequence). The CDR3 sequence is 14 residues long. With V trimmed by 4 bases and J by 7 bases, 7 bases remained unmatched. CDR3 DNA sequence: TGTGCCAGCAGCCCATCCGGGACAGCAAATGAGCAGTTCTTC. Its translation is CASSPSGTANEQFF.

V usage is TRBV10-3 and J usage is TRBJ2-7; 7 bases align to TRBD1. The CDR3 sequence is 16 residues long. With 4 bases clipped from V and 0 bases from J, the junction kept 9 bases outside the gene matches. CDR1 ENHRY and CDR2 SYGVKD come from the germline V gene. This CDR3 is CAISGQSGGFSYEQYV. The DNA for the CDR3 is TGTGCCATCAGTGGGCAGTCAGGGGGATTCTCCTACGAGCAGTACGTC.